This passage covers 2 T cell receptor beta chains from one sample sequenced in a study of cytomegalovirus exposure and HLA in healthy donors (TCRdb year 2017). Receptors were amplified or captured by the immunoSEQ multiplex PCR assay. For the multiplex PCR, a mixture combining 60 forward primers for TCR Vbeta segments and 13 reverse primers for TCR Jbeta segments was used. TCRdb carries this immuneACCESS record with in-frame sequences only. Its versions omit some clonotypes, under half of them owing to an unresolved V gene in the studies checked, with the rest unexplained. This sample gives about 89,000 clones in total; around 77% of them show up just once. The ten largest clones capture roughly 3.7% of the sample. Sample: PBMCs. Receptors were obtained from a man between 25 and 39 years old in good health and CMV-seronegative.

The chain is built from TRBV5-1 and TRBJ2-5, with 9 bases that match TRBD2. The last part of the DNA fits TRBJ2-7 better; the J call may be wrong. This CDR3 is 14 amino acids long. Germline-derived CDR1 and CDR2 are SGHRS and YFSETQ. The chain's CDR3 is CASSLVAGAAEQYF. In nucleotides, the CDR3 is TGCGCCAGCAGCTTGGTAGCGGGAGCGGCCGAGCAGTACTTC.

This chain connects TRBV5-1 to TRBJ2-3, with D perhaps TRBD1 (5 bases). Germline assignment: CDR1 SGHRS and CDR2 YFSETQ. Trimming left V 4 bases short and J 1 base short, with 7 bases between. There are 13 residues in the CDR3. Here the CDR3 reads CASSTRGTDTQYF. CDR3 nucleotides: TGCGCCAGCAGCACCAGGGGCACAGATACGCAGTATTTT. Variable domain in full (rest from reference TRBV5-1 and TRBJ2-3): KAGVTQTPRYLIKTRGQQVTLSCSPISGHRSVSWYQQTPGQGLQFLFEYFSETQRNKGNFPGRFSGRQFSNSRSEMNVSTLELGDSALYLCASSTRGTDTQYFGPGTRLTVL.